Below are 26 T cell receptor beta chains sequenced from a single sample in a study of CD8 T cells in ankylosing spondylitis. MiXCR, run by TCRdb on the 5' RACE reads, gives a single entry per CDR3 protein. The sample records hundreds of thousands of distinct CDR3 sequences, around 8% being singletons. Sequenced material: blood, either unsorted or a sorted T cell fraction (not recorded which). The receptors shown here come from a female donor with ankylosing spondylitis or in good health (not recorded which).

This clonotype was counted ten times or more. V usage is TRBV7-8 and J usage is TRBJ2-7; D remains unclear. Germline V gene lookup returns CDR1 SGHVS and CDR2 FQNEAQ. This CDR3 contains 14 residues. Trimming took 0 bases from V and 6 from J, leaving 12 bases between them. CDR3 nucleotide sequence: TGTGCCAGCAGCTTAGCGCCTAGATCCCGCGAGCAGTACTTC. It encodes CASSLAPRSREQYF.

In this sample, this clonotype turned up many times. The chain recombines TRBV7-6 with TRBJ2-2, with D possibly matching TRBD2 (6 bases). There are 17 residues in the CDR3. From germline, CDR1 is SGHVS and CDR2 FNYEAQ. V dropped 5 bases and J dropped 1 base, with 17 bases sitting between them. CDR3 loop: CASSLSDGSGNTGELFF. In nucleotides, the CDR3 is TGTGCCAGCAGCCTAAGTGACGGGAGTGGGAACACCGGGGAGCTGTTTTTT.

In its sample, this clonotype was seen many times. CDR3 region: CAIRAGRDTGELFF. The CDR3 bases are TGTGCCATCCGCGCGGGCCGGGACACCGGGGAGCTGTTTTTT. V and J are TRBV10-3 and TRBJ2-2; maybe TRBD2 (5 bases). V lost 8 bases and J 3 bases, leaving 13 bases between the germline ends. There are 14 residues in the CDR3. Germline CDR1 ENHRY, CDR2 SYGVKD.

The chain links TRBV7-2 to TRBJ2-7; TRBD2 agrees at 7 bases. This CDR3 is 15 amino acids long. V was pared by 1 base and J by 0 bases, with 3 bases of the junction left unmatched. CDR1 SGHTA and CDR2 FQGNSA come from the germline V gene. CDR3 amino acids: CASSLESGTSYEQYF. CDR3 in DNA: TGTGCCAGCAGCTTAGAAAGCGGGACCTCCTACGAGCAGTACTTC.

This clonotype appeared many times. The chain carries TRBV24-1 and TRBJ1-1; D perhaps matches TRBD1 (5 bases). With 4 bases removed from V and 9 bases from J, the gap between germline ends came to 20 bases. The CDR3 has 15 residues. The germline CDR1 and CDR2 sequences are KGHDR and SFDVKD. For the CDR3, the DNA is TGTGCCACCAGTGACCCGGGACTCCTGGGAGGTCAAGCTTTCTTT. Residues: CATSDPGLLGGQAFF.

This clonotype was observed many times. The chain employs TRBV6-2 or TRBV6-3 and TRBJ2-7; no reliable D call. The germline gives CDR1 MNHEY, CDR2 SVGEGT. CDR3 length: 11 residues. Trimming took 8 bases from V and 7 from J, leaving 12 bases between them. The CDR3: CASQLRLEQYF. The CDR3 DNA follows: TGTGCCAGCCAACTACGATTAGAGCAGTACTTC.

With regard to this clonotype: This clone may be a read error of a much larger clone one base away. This chain connects TRBV15 to TRBJ1-2, with 7 nucleotides matching TRBD1. CDR3 length: 15 amino acids. Germline V lookup: CDR1 LNHNV, CDR2 YYDKDF (reference sequence). The CDR3 loop is CATSSAGTVGYGHTF. In DNA form, the CDR3 reads TGTGCCACCAGCAGCGCAGGGACAGTCGGCTATGGCCACACCTTC.

The table lists this clonotype with many counts. The V gene is TRBV12-3 or TRBV12-4, the J gene TRBJ2-3, with a tentative D call TRBD2 (5 bases). The V end lost 3 bases, the J end lost 2 bases, and 9 bases lay between the germline ends. CDR3 length: 14 residues. CDR3 nucleotide sequence: TGTGCCAGCAGTTTGGTCGGGGACACAGATACGCAGTATTTT. Its translation: CASSLVGDTDTQYF.

This chain joins TRBV7-9 and TRBJ2-1; D ambiguous. The CDR3 totals 16 residues. Germline V lookup: CDR1 SEHNR, CDR2 FQNEAQ (reference sequence). Trimming pared 0 bases from V and 6 bases from J, leaving 15 bases between. The CDR3 DNA follows: TGTGCCAGCAGCTTAGCTCTCCTGTCTCCACCCAATGAGCAGTTCTTC. This codes for CASSLALLSPPNEQFF.

This clonotype was picked up many times. This chain joins TRBV2 and TRBJ2-2; 7 bases are shared with TRBD1. Germline loops: CDR1 SNHLY, CDR2 FYNNEI. This CDR3 comprises 16 residues. Trimming cost V 6 bases and J 3 bases; bases outside gene matches: 10. This CDR3 reads CASSPPDRVHTGELFF. CDR3 DNA sequence: TGTGCCAGCAGCCCGCCCGACAGGGTGCACACCGGGGAGCTGTTTTTT.

At least ten counts were recorded for this clonotype. J is TRBJ2-1 and V is TRBV6-5, with TRBD2 as a possible D gene (5 bases). The CDR3 is 14 residues long. The V gene's germline CDR1 is MNHEY and CDR2 SVGAGI. The V end lost 4 bases, the J end lost 7 bases, and 14 bases lay between the germline ends. CDR3 bases: TGTGCCAGCAGTTTCGCCGGGAAGAGGAATGAGCAGTTCTTC. Protein: CASSFAGKRNEQFF.

The table lists this clonotype with many counts. V and J are TRBV12-3 or TRBV12-4 and TRBJ1-1; D gene ambiguous. There are 13 residues in the CDR3. Trimming left V 6 bases short and J 5 bases short, with 13 bases between. CDR3 sequence: CASSLRQRTEAFF. The CDR3 nucleotides read TGTGCCAGCAGCCTTCGGCAGAGGACTGAAGCTTTCTTT.

This clonotype has ten or more counts. This chain connects TRBV25-1 to TRBJ1-1, with unresolved D. Germline assignment: CDR1 MGHDK and CDR2 SYGVNS. The CDR3 contains 12 residues. The germline V and J ends were trimmed by 2 bases and 7 bases, with 8 bases remaining between them. The CDR3 here is CASSEAASEAFF. The CDR3 DNA follows: TGTGCCAGCAGTGAAGCGGCCAGTGAAGCTTTCTTT.

There are many counts of this clonotype. The chain uses TRBV4-3 and TRBJ1-6, with a weak D call TRBD1 (6 bases). The CDR3 spans 15 residues. The germline V gene has CDR1 LGHNA and CDR2 YSLEER. V lost 0 bases to trimming and J lost 7 bases, with 10 bases between them. In DNA form, the CDR3 reads TGCGCCAGCAGCCAAGATGGGGACACCAATTCACCCCTCCACTTT. Amino acid sequence: CASSQDGDTNSPLHF.

This clonotype was counted between two and nine times. The chain is built from TRBV19 and TRBJ2-1; 9 nucleotides agree with TRBD1. Germline lookup yields CDR1 LNHDA and CDR2 SQIVND (reference sequence). This CDR3 has 18 amino acids. V lost 7 bases to trimming and J lost 0 bases; unmatched junction nucleotides: 13. CDR3 sequence (DNA): TGTGCCAGTACCGGGACAGGGCCAAGTGAGAGCTCCTACAATGAGCAGTTCTTC. Amino acid sequence: CASTGTGPSESSYNEQFF. Looking up the rest from reference TRBV19 and TRBJ2-1 gives the full variable domain: DGGITQSPKYLFRKEGQNVTLSCEQNLNHDAMYWYRQDPGQGLRLIYYSQIVNDFQKGDIAEGYSVSREKKESFPLTVTSAQKNPTAFYLCASTGTGPSESSYNEQFFGPGTRLTVL.

The chain employs TRBV5-1 and TRBJ1-1; D might be TRBD1 (5 bases). Trimming left V 2 bases short and J 0 bases short, with 14 bases between. CDR1 is SGHRS, CDR2 YFSETQ, per germline. The CDR3 has 16 residues. The CDR3 bases are TGCGCCAGCAGCTTTCAGGGCGGAAGGATGAACACTGAAGCTTTCTTT. Translation gives CASSFQGGRMNTEAFF.

This clonotype was detected ten times or more. V and J are TRBV10-3 and TRBJ2-2; no clear D gene. CDR3 length: 15 amino acids. The germline V gene has CDR1 ENHRY and CDR2 SYGVKD. Deletions cut 0 bases from V and 6 bases from J, with 11 bases between. In DNA, the CDR3 is TGTGCCATCAGTGAGTCGACATCCGTCTCCGGGGAGCTGTTTTTT. Residues: CAISESTSVSGELFF.

This clonotype was recorded many times. This chain joins TRBV5-1 and TRBJ2-5; D perhaps matches TRBD1 (7 bases). Germline values: CDR1 SGHRS, CDR2 YFSETQ. The CDR3 extends over 16 amino acids. V dropped 4 bases and J dropped 0 bases, with 16 bases sitting between them. CDR3 region: CASSLPTGDYQETQYF. The CDR3 DNA sequence: TGCGCCAGCAGCCTACCCACAGGGGACTACCAAGAGACCCAGTACTTC.

This clonotype has a count of ten or more. One end of the junction is discordant with germline, which a read error may explain. V is TRBV7-7 and J is TRBJ2-3, with a tentative D call TRBD1 (5 bases). The CDR3 has 13 residues. Germline values: CDR1 SSHAT, CDR2 FNYEAQ (reference sequence). The CDR3 protein is CASSFRVTDTQYF. The CDR3 bases are TGTGCTAGCAGCTTCAGGGTCACAGATACGCAGTATTTT.

This clonotype was recorded at least ten times. This chain uses TRBV5-8 with TRBJ1-5; D uncertain. This CDR3 spans 14 amino acids. V lost 1 base, J lost 6 bases, and 11 bases lay in between. The germline gives CDR1 SGHTS, CDR2 YDEGEE. The CDR3 DNA is TGTGCCAGCAGCTTGTCTGGGAAAGGTCAGCCCCAGCATTTT. Translating it yields CASSLSGKGQPQHF. Drawing the rest from reference TRBV5-8 and TRBJ1-5, the complete variable domain is EAGVTQSPTHLIKTRGQQATLRCSPISGHTSVYWYQQALGLGLQFLLWYDEGEERNRGNFPPRFSGRQFPNYSSELNVNALELEDSALYLCASSLSGKGQPQHFGDGTRLSIL.

This clonotype was recorded at least ten times. The chain links TRBV12-3 or TRBV12-4 to TRBJ2-7, with D possibly TRBD1 on 6 matching bases. V lost 2 bases to trimming and J lost 3 bases, with 14 bases between them. The CDR3 extends over 15 amino acids. The CDR3 DNA reads TGTGCCAGCAGTTTACGGCAGGGGATTAACTACGAGCAGTACTTC. Its translation is CASSLRQGINYEQYF.

This clonotype was seen at least ten times. The rearrangement uses TRBV20-1 and TRBJ2-5; D perhaps matches TRBD2 (5 bases). The CDR3 covers 12 residues. Germline assignment: CDR1 DFQATT and CDR2 SNEGSKA (reference sequence). V lost 5 bases to trimming and J lost 6 bases, with 13 bases between them. CDR3 residues: CSAGGFMKTQYF. The CDR3 DNA reads as TGCAGTGCTGGAGGTTTCATGAAGACCCAGTACTTC.

This clonotype appeared many times. The CDR3 nucleotides are TGTGCCATCAGTGACCACGCAGGGGACAGGGGCAATCAGCCCCAGCATTTT. It translates to CAISDHAGDRGNQPQHF. The V gene is TRBV10-3, the J gene TRBJ1-5; 9 bases are shared with TRBD1. Germline V gives CDR1 ENHRY, CDR2 SYGVKD. CDR3 length: 17 amino acids. The V segment lost 3 bases and the J segment 2 bases; nucleotides outside the gene matches: 8.

This clonotype was detected ten times or more. The V gene is TRBV20-1, the J gene TRBJ2-7; 11 bases are shared with TRBD2. The ends lost 3 bases at V and 0 bases at J; junction bases unmatched: 4. The CDR3 runs 15 residues. Per germline, CDR1 DFQATT and CDR2 SNEGSKA (reference sequence). CDR3 amino acids: CSARGTSGTSYEQYF. CDR3 in DNA: TGCAGTGCTAGGGGGACTAGCGGTACCTCCTACGAGCAGTACTTC.

The chain carries TRBV10-3 and TRBJ2-7, with 9 bases identical to TRBD1. With 2 bases clipped from V and 5 bases from J, the junction kept 10 bases outside the gene matches. CDR3 size: 16 residues. CDR1 is ENHRY, CDR2 SYGVKD, per germline. CDR3 DNA: TGTGCCATCAGTGAGGTCCCGGGACAGGGTCCCCACGAGCAGTACTTC. It codes for CAISEVPGQGPHEQYF.

This clonotype was observed many times. For the CDR3, the DNA is TGTGCCAGCAAGGATTGGGATGGCTACACCTTC. Translating gives CASKDWDGYTF. The chain carries TRBV12-3 or TRBV12-4 and TRBJ1-2; D is uncertain. Trimming cost V 7 bases and J 6 bases, with 9 bases left between them. This CDR3 has 11 amino acids.